The next 2 T cell receptor beta chains were all read from a single sample in a study of beta chain features in type 1 diabetes. The study reverse transcribed the entire isolated RNA, so it sequenced expressed TCRB transcripts. TCRdb's table, derived via immunoSEQ multiplex PCR, lists solely in-frame clones and lacks some. The sample has about 360,000 clones, over 10% seen once. The sequencing sample was made of naive CD4+ T cells from blood. The origin of the receptors is a young man in good health.

There are a few counts of this clone. The rearrangement uses TRBV5-1 and TRBJ2-7, with TRBD2 matching 9 bases. This CDR3 contains 16 residues. Germline CDR1 reads SGHRS; CDR2 reads YFSETQ. After removal of 0 bases from V and 0 bases from J, the junction contained 4 bases not matched to a gene. The CDR3 loop reads CASSLGASGASYEQYF. The CDR3 DNA reads as TGCGCCAGCAGCTTGGGGGCTAGCGGGGCCTCCTACGAGCAGTACTTC. Full variable domain (remainder filled in from reference TRBV5-1 and TRBJ2-7): KAGVTQTPRYLIKTRGQQVTLSCSPISGHRSVSWYQQTPGQGLQFLFEYFSETQRNKGNFPGRFSGRQFSNSRSEMNVSTLELGDSALYLCASSLGASGASYEQYFGPGTRLTVT.

The chain recombines TRBV28 with TRBJ1-5, with D tentatively TRBD1 (6 bases). Germline assignment: CDR1 MDHEN and CDR2 SYDVKM. CDR3 length equals 16 residues. V was shortened by 3 bases and J by 2 bases, with 14 bases between the two germline ends. CDR3 DNA sequence: TGTGCCAGCAGTTTGTCATGGGGGCAGCGCAATCAGCCCCAGCATTTT. This gives the protein CASSLSWGQRNQPQHF.